Below, 5 T cell receptor beta chains from the same sample are listed, as sequenced in a study of blood T cell repertoires in COVID-19. Sequenced by immunoSEQ multiplex PCR; TCRdb stores in-frame clones only, minus some. The repertoire holds 150,000 to 200,000 clones, with 83% as singletons. The sample consisted of peripheral blood. Source of these receptors: a human donor in a cohort sampled during active COVID-19.

The V call is TRBV6-2 or TRBV6-3, the J call TRBJ1-5, with D possibly TRBD1 on 5 matching bases. V gave up 4 bases and J gave up 4 bases, with 17 bases separating them. This CDR3 contains 16 residues. Germline CDR1 MNHEY, CDR2 SVGEGT. The CDR3 DNA follows: TGTGCCAGCAGTTTCCAGGGTTTTGTCGGTAATCAGCCCCAGCATTTT. Residues: CASSFQGFVGNQPQHF.

This clone has a handful of counts. This chain joins TRBV3-1 (or the pseudogene TRBV3-2) and TRBJ1-3, with D perhaps matching TRBD1 (5 bases). Germline V gene data show CDR1 as LGHDT and CDR2 as YNNKEL (reference sequence). This CDR3 spans 14 amino acids. V lost 4 bases and J lost 3, with 10 bases in between. CDR3 region: CASSPGGLGNTIYF. DNA of the CDR3: TGTGCCAGCAGCCCTGGGGGACTTGGAAACACCATATATTTT.

This clone was observed a few times. The rearrangement links TRBV5-4 to TRBJ2-7; TRBD1 might be the D (5 bases). Germline CDR1 SGHNT, CDR2 YYREEE (reference sequence). The CDR3 covers 13 residues. Trimming removed 2 bases at V and 7 bases at J, with 13 bases between. CDR3 DNA: TGTGCCAGCAGCTTTGGCGCAGGGCGAGAGCAGTACTTC. Its translation is CASSFGAGREQYF. The entire variable domain, with the rest obtained from reference TRBV5-4 and TRBJ2-7, is as follows: ETGVTQSPTHLIKTRGQQVTLRCSSQSGHNTVSWYQQALGQGPQFIFQYYREEENGRGNFPPRFSGLQFPNYSSELNVNALELDDSALYLCASSFGAGREQYFGPGTRLTVT.

The chain recombines TRBV6-2 or TRBV6-3 with TRBJ2-5, with 8 nucleotides matching TRBD1. Per the germline V gene, CDR1 is MNHEY and CDR2 is SVGEGT. This CDR3 is 15 amino acids long. Trimming at V came to 5 bases and at J to 4 bases, leaving 9 bases not matched to a gene. CDR3 bases: TGTGCCAGCAGTAAGAGACAGGGGATGGGAGAGACCCAGTACTTC. It codes for CASSKRQGMGETQYF.

On this clone: The sample carries other DNA sequences with the same CDR3. The chain combines TRBV19 with TRBJ2-7, with D possibly being TRBD1 (6 bases). Germline CDR1 and CDR2: LNHDA and SQIVND (reference sequence). The V end lost 1 base, the J end lost 7 bases, and 14 bases lay between the germline ends. This CDR3 has 14 amino acids. The CDR3 loop reads CASSIGQGLGEQYF. As DNA, the CDR3 is TGTGCCAGTAGTATAGGCCAGGGGTTAGGGGAGCAGTACTTC.